Listed here are 27 T cell receptor beta chains from one sample, sequenced in a study of CD8 T cells in ankylosing spondylitis. TCRdb re-called the 5' RACE reads with MiXCR, one entry per CDR3 protein. The table has some 85,000 distinct CDR3 sequences, approximately 9.6% seen once. Their recognized antigens are unknown. General study results and limits: In ankylosing spondylitis blood, a motif of seven to nine highly homologous TCR beta variants appeared characteristic.

The material sequenced was blood, either unsorted or a sorted T cell fraction (not recorded which). These receptors originate from a male donor with ankylosing spondylitis.

V and J are TRBV18 and TRBJ2-7; 9 positions match TRBD2. The CDR3 runs 14 residues. J was trimmed by 4 bases and V by 7 bases; bases with no gene match: 8. Per germline, CDR1 KGHSH and CDR2 LQKENI. The CDR3 nucleotides are TGTGCCAGCTACGGGACTAGCAGTAGGTACGAGCAGTACTTC. Amino acid sequence: CASYGTSSRYEQYF.

This clonotype was seen repeatedly, ten times or more. V gene TRBV12-3 or TRBV12-4 combines with J gene TRBJ2-2; D is perhaps TRBD2 (6 bases). This CDR3 is built from 15 residues. V lost 5 bases and J 5 bases, leaving 15 bases between the germline ends. CDR3 in amino acids: CASSPAGWGTGELFF. Here the CDR3 DNA reads TGTGCCAGCAGTCCCGCGGGGTGGGGGACCGGGGAGCTGTTTTTT.

The table lists this clonotype with many counts. J is TRBJ1-1 and V is TRBV20-1; weak D call: TRBD1 (6 bases). Trimming left V 1 base short and J 3 bases short, with 9 bases between. Germline V gene lookup returns CDR1 DFQATT and CDR2 SNEGSKA (reference sequence). The CDR3 runs 13 residues. The CDR3 protein is CSARGGADTEAFF. Written as DNA, the CDR3 is TGCAGTGCTAGAGGGGGGGCAGACACTGAAGCTTTCTTT.

V is TRBV3-1 and J is TRBJ2-1, with TRBD2 matching over 12 bases. J was trimmed by 4 bases and V by 4 bases; bases with no gene match: 5. This CDR3 is built from 16 residues. Germline V gene sequence: CDR1 LGHDT, CDR2 YNNKEL (reference sequence). CDR3 coding DNA: TGTGCCAGCAGCCGCGGACTAGCGGGACCTTACAATGAGCAGTTCTTC. Amino acid sequence: CASSRGLAGPYNEQFF.

This rearrangement joins TRBV20-1 to TRBJ2-2; TRBD2 agrees at 12 bases. From germline, CDR1 is DFQATT and CDR2 SNEGSKA (reference sequence). The J segment lost 4 bases and the V segment lost 0 bases, leaving 3 bases of the junction unmatched. CDR3 length: 16 residues. CDR3 DNA: TGCAGTGCTAGAGATCTACTAGCGGGAGGCACCGGGGAGCTGTTTTTT. It translates to CSARDLLAGGTGELFF.

The chain links TRBV5-5 to TRBJ2-3; perhaps TRBD1 as D (5 bases). Germline-derived CDR1 and CDR2 are SGHKS and YYEKEE (reference sequence). Trimming stripped 0 bases from V and 6 bases from J, with 14 bases between. CDR3 length: 15 residues. In nucleotides, the CDR3 is TGTGCCAGCAGCTTGGCAGGACAACCTCTGGATACGCAGTATTTT. Its translation is CASSLAGQPLDTQYF.

The chain is built from TRBV7-8 and TRBJ2-7, with a weak D call TRBD2 (6 bases). V dropped 0 bases and J dropped 7 bases, with 13 bases sitting between them. Looked up from germline, CDR1 is SGHVS and CDR2 is FQNEAQ. CDR3 length: 14 amino acids. The chain's CDR3 is CASSLARGSREQYV. CDR3 bases: TGTGCCAGCAGCTTAGCGCGGGGATCAAGAGAGCAGTACGTC.

The rearrangement links TRBV11-2 to TRBJ2-7; no reliable D call. V lost 1 base, J lost 3 bases, and 10 bases lay in between. CDR3 size: 14 residues. CDR1 is SGHAT and CDR2 is FQNNGV in the germline V gene. The CDR3 loop is CASSLVSGYYEQYV. The CDR3 DNA is TGTGCCAGCAGCTTAGTGAGTGGATACTACGAGCAGTACGTC.

This clonotype was seen at least ten times. The gene calls are TRBV3-1 and TRBJ2-5; D gene uncertain. Germline lookup yields CDR1 LGHDT and CDR2 YNNKEL (reference sequence). The germline V and J ends were trimmed by 2 bases and 0 bases, with 10 bases remaining between them. This CDR3 spans 15 amino acids. The CDR3 region is CASSQIGADQETQYF. CDR3 nucleotide sequence: TGTGCCAGCAGCCAAATTGGAGCAGACCAAGAGACCCAGTACTTC.

Ten or more counts support this clonotype. V and J are TRBV3-1 and TRBJ2-2; D not certain. Per the germline V gene, CDR1 is LGHDT and CDR2 is YNNKEL (reference sequence). The CDR3 length is 13 residues. Trimming stripped 1 base from V and 6 bases from J, with 6 bases between. The CDR3 nucleotides read TGTGCCAGCAGCCAAGTTTCCTCCGGGGAGCTGTTTTTT. Amino acids: CASSQVSSGELFF.

Only a few counts were recorded for this clonotype. This sequence joins TRBV10-2 and TRBJ2-7; D unresolved. This CDR3 is 11 amino acids long. In germline, CDR1 is WSHSY, CDR2 SAAADI. V was clipped by 6 bases and J by 2 bases, with 5 bases between them. The CDR3 bases are TGCGCCAGCAGAGAAACCTACGAGCAGTACGTC. Translation gives CASRETYEQYV.

This clonotype was detected many times. The chain has TRBV9 and TRBJ2-5; tentatively, D is TRBD1 or TRBD2 (6 bases each). V gave up 7 bases and J gave up 0 bases, with 13 bases separating them. The CDR3 contains 14 residues. CDR1 and CDR2 from the germline V gene are SGDLS and YYNGEE. In nucleotides, the CDR3 is TGTGCCAGCTCCCGAGGGGGGAACCAAGAGACCCAGTACTTC. Translating gives CASSRGGNQETQYF.

This clonotype was seen repeatedly, ten times or more. The chain has TRBV5-1 and TRBJ2-3; D is undetermined. From germline, CDR1 is SGHRS and CDR2 YFSETQ. This CDR3 contains 15 residues. Trimming pared 0 bases from V and 2 bases from J, leaving 10 bases between. The CDR3 sequence is CASSLDDGYTDTQYF. DNA for the CDR3: TGCGCCAGCAGCTTGGATGACGGCTACACAGATACGCAGTATTTT.

This clonotype was found a few times. This chain joins TRBV27 and TRBJ1-1, with 7 bases that match TRBD1. The J segment lost 3 bases and the V segment lost 3 bases, leaving 7 bases of the junction unmatched. This CDR3 contains 15 residues. Germline loops: CDR1 MNHEY, CDR2 SMNVEV (reference sequence). For the CDR3, the DNA is TGTGCCAGCAGTTTTATGGCGGGACAGTACACTGAAGCTTTCTTT. It is translated as CASSFMAGQYTEAFF.

The table lists this clonotype with many counts. This sequence joins TRBV13 and TRBJ1-2; D gene uncertain. The CDR3 totals 15 residues. The germline V and J ends were trimmed by 5 bases and 0 bases, with 13 bases remaining between them. Germline loops: CDR1 PRHDT, CDR2 FYEKMQ (reference sequence). CDR3 DNA: TGTGCCAGCAGCGACCGTCCATACTCTAACTATGGCTACACCTTC. It codes for CASSDRPYSNYGYTF.

This clonotype has just a few counts. The chain employs TRBV11-2 and TRBJ1-1; 7 bases map to TRBD1. Germline CDR1 SGHAT, CDR2 FQNNGV. CDR3 length: 12 residues. V was pared by 10 bases and J by 5 bases, with 7 bases of the junction left unmatched. The CDR3 sequence is CATDRVWTEAFF. Here the CDR3 DNA reads TGTGCCACCGACAGGGTTTGGACTGAAGCTTTCTTT.

This clonotype was seen repeatedly, ten times or more. This chain links TRBV27 with TRBJ2-3, with unresolved D. V lost 3 bases to trimming and J lost 5 bases, with 9 bases between them. The germline V gene encodes CDR1 MNHEY and CDR2 SMNVEV (reference sequence). The CDR3 runs to 13 residues. The CDR3 spells CASSFPGGDTQYF. The CDR3 region has the DNA TGTGCCAGCAGTTTTCCGGGTGGAGATACGCAGTATTTT.

The table lists this clonotype with a few counts. V and J are TRBV10-3 and TRBJ2-1, with D possibly TRBD2 on 6 matching bases. V lost 2 bases and J 5 bases, leaving 10 bases between the germline ends. From germline, CDR1 is ENHRY and CDR2 SYGVKD. The CDR3 is 14 amino acids. This chain's CDR3 is CAISELALDNEQFF. The CDR3 DNA reads TGTGCCATCAGTGAGCTAGCGCTTGACAATGAGCAGTTCTTC.

This clonotype has just a few counts. V and J are TRBV10-3 and TRBJ2-5, with D perhaps TRBD1 or TRBD2 (5 bases each). Germline loops: CDR1 ENHRY, CDR2 SYGVKD. V lost 0 bases to trimming and J lost 4 bases, with 12 bases between them. The CDR3 contains 15 residues. The CDR3 DNA follows: TGTGCCATCAGTGAGTCGAGAGAGGGACGAGAGACCCAGTACTTC. Protein: CAISESREGRETQYF.

V gene TRBV11-2 combines with J gene TRBJ1-1; 10 bases agree with TRBD1. V lost 4 bases and J lost 12; bases outside the gene matches: 11. Germline-derived CDR1 and CDR2 are SGHAT and FQNNGV. The CDR3 has 14 amino acids. As DNA, the CDR3 is TGTGCCAGCAGCTATGGACAGGGGGATTTGAAAACTTTCTTT. As protein: CASSYGQGDLKTFF.

V gene TRBV19 combines with J gene TRBJ2-1; no firm D call. The CDR3 covers 13 residues. Trimming pared 2 bases from V and 8 bases from J, leaving 10 bases between. CDR1 LNHDA and CDR2 SQIVND come from the germline V gene (reference sequence). As DNA, the CDR3 is TGTGCCAGTAGTATACTACCCGTGGATGAGCAGTTCTTC. This gives the protein CASSILPVDEQFF.

Ten or more counts support this clonotype. The chain employs TRBV27 and TRBJ1-1; no firm D call. The CDR3 extends over 13 amino acids. The V and J ends lost 5 bases and 0 bases respectively, with 7 bases between them. Germline CDR1 is MNHEY and CDR2 is SMNVEV (reference sequence). CDR3 amino acids: CASSPHLNTEAFF. The CDR3, as DNA: TGTGCCAGCAGTCCCCACCTGAACACTGAAGCTTTCTTT.

This clonotype came up many times. DNA of the CDR3: TGTGCCAGCAGTTTAGTGTGGCCGCCGGAAGGCTACACCTTC. It is translated as CASSLVWPPEGYTF. This chain connects TRBV12-3 or TRBV12-4 to TRBJ1-2; D not certain. This CDR3 comprises 14 residues. The V end lost 1 base, the J end lost 8 bases, and 14 bases lay between the germline ends.

This clonotype was seen many times. The chain employs TRBV15 and TRBJ1-2, with D tentatively TRBD1 (6 bases). This CDR3 has 14 amino acids. V was cut by 5 bases and J by 5 bases, with 15 bases left in between. The germline gives CDR1 LNHNV, CDR2 YYDKDF (reference sequence). The DNA of the CDR3 is TGTGCCACCAGCGACGACGGGACACCTTATGGCTACACCTTC. Protein product: CATSDDGTPYGYTF. Filled out from reference TRBV15 and TRBJ1-2, the complete variable domain reads DAMVIQNPRYQVTQFGKPVTLSCSQTLNHNVMYWYQQKSSQAPKLLFHYYDKDFNNEADTPDNFQSRRPNTSFCFLDIRSPGLGDTAMYLCATSDDGTPYGYTFGSGTRLTVV.

In regard to this clonotype: This may stem from a read error, because a much larger clone lies one nucleotide away. V and J are TRBV2 and TRBJ2-7, with 7 bases matching TRBD2. This CDR3 comprises 14 residues. Germline V gene data show CDR1 as SNHLY and CDR2 as FYNNEI. With 7 bases clipped from V and 2 bases from J, the junction kept 8 bases outside the gene matches. The CDR3 reads CASKCGSQPYEQYF. The CDR3 bases are TGTGCCAGCAAATGCGGGAGTCAACCCTACGAGCAGTACTTC.

In its sample, this clonotype was seen many times. This chain uses TRBV13 with TRBJ2-7, with 9 bases matching TRBD2. V was pared by 1 base and J by 0 bases, with 4 bases of the junction left unmatched. CDR1 is PRHDT, CDR2 FYEKMQ, per germline (reference sequence). The CDR3 spans 16 residues. The CDR3 here is CASSLVGGRVSYEQYF. In DNA, the CDR3 is TGTGCCAGCAGCTTAGTAGGCGGGAGGGTCTCCTACGAGCAGTACTTC.

The CDR3 loop reads CASSPGTGGSPLHF. Written as DNA, the CDR3 is TGTGCCAGCAGCCCCGGGACAGGTGGTTCACCCCTCCACTTT. This sequence joins TRBV27 and TRBJ1-6; 8 nucleotides align to TRBD1. CDR1 and CDR2 from the germline V gene are MNHEY and SMNVEV (reference sequence). This CDR3 region has 14 residues. Trimming removed 6 bases from V and 9 bases from J; junction bases left unmatched: 7.